The 19 T cell receptor beta chains reported below all come from one sample, sequenced in a study of shared clonotypes between healthy human individuals. Clones were read by immunoSEQ multiplex PCR, and TCRdb kept only the in-frame ones, dropping some. The sample has some 580,000 clones; more than 95% are singletons. Only CD45RO-negative cells positively selected for CCR7 counted as naive CD8 cells, so terminally differentiated effector memory CD45RA+ cells were excluded. The sequencing sample was made of naive CD8+ T cells sorted from blood. Source of these receptors: a man aged 25-40 years in good health.

The chain joins TRBV29-1 to TRBJ2-1; D is tentatively TRBD1 or TRBD2 (5 bases each). This CDR3 is 14 amino acids long. The germline V gene has CDR1 SQVTM and CDR2 ANQGSEA. V shed 4 bases and J shed 0 bases, with 10 bases lying between them. CDR3 in DNA: TGCAGCGTTGTAAATGGGACCTCCTACAATGAGCAGTTCTTC. It is translated as CSVVNGTSYNEQFF.

The chain is built from TRBV25-1 and TRBJ2-5; D ambiguous. The germline V and J ends were trimmed by 8 bases and 5 bases, with 3 bases remaining between them. CDR1 is MGHDK and CDR2 is SYGVNS in the germline V gene. This CDR3 has 9 amino acids. In DNA form, the CDR3 reads TGTGCCAGCGGGGAGACCCAGTACTTC. This sequence encodes CASGETQYF.

The genes are TRBV27 and TRBJ1-1, with 7 bases matching TRBD1. V shed 6 bases, J shed 4 bases, and the junction held 8 bases outside the gene matches. CDR3 size: 14 residues. Germline CDR1 and CDR2: MNHEY and SMNVEV (reference sequence). The CDR3 sequence is CASRTQGPGTEAFF. The CDR3 nucleotides read TGTGCCAGCAGAACACAGGGGCCAGGCACTGAAGCTTTCTTT.

V and J are TRBV14 and TRBJ1-1; D is undetermined. The CDR3 has 13 amino acids. Germline lookup yields CDR1 SGHDN and CDR2 FVKESK. Trimming removed 0 bases at V and 7 bases at J, with 9 bases between. Here the CDR3 reads CASSQDGRGEAFF. CDR3 bases: TGTGCCAGCAGCCAAGACGGGAGAGGTGAAGCTTTCTTT. The full variable domain, with the rest looked up from reference TRBV14 and TRBJ1-1, is EAGVTQFPSHSVIEKGQTVTLRCDPISGHDNLYWYRRVMGKEIKFLLHFVKESKQDESGMPNNRFLAERTGGTYSTLKVQPAELEDSGVYFCASSQDGRGEAFFGQGTRLTVV.

The chain uses TRBV29-1 and TRBJ2-3, with D unclear. The germline V gene encodes CDR1 SQVTM and CDR2 ANQGSEA. V was shortened by 3 bases and J by 2 bases, with 9 bases between the two germline ends. This CDR3 has 13 residues. The CDR3 is CSVDLTTTDTQYF. The CDR3 nucleotides read TGCAGCGTTGACCTAACTACCACAGATACGCAGTATTTT.

A word on this clone: Other DNA sequences of this sample code for an identical CDR3. The chain recombines TRBV9 with TRBJ1-2; 9 bases align to TRBD1. Germline V CDR1 and CDR2: SGDLS, YYNGEE. The V and J ends lost 3 bases and 8 bases, in that order; junction bases with no gene match: 5. CDR3 length equals 13 residues. The CDR3 DNA reads as TGTGCCAGCAGCGCCGACAGGGGGTACGGCTACACCTTC. Translation gives CASSADRGYGYTF.

V usage is TRBV9 and J usage is TRBJ2-1; D may be TRBD1 (5 bases). In germline, CDR1 is SGDLS, CDR2 YYNGEE. V was clipped by 0 bases and J by 7 bases, with 14 bases between them. CDR3 length: 15 residues. The CDR3 region is CASSVVSGKLNEQFF. CDR3 DNA sequence: TGTGCCAGCAGCGTAGTGTCAGGGAAATTAAATGAGCAGTTCTTC.

V is TRBV11-3 and J is TRBJ2-2; 10 positions match TRBD2. The CDR3 contains 18 residues. Trimming took 1 base from V and 3 from J; bases not matched to a gene: 8. Germline assignment: CDR1 SGHNT and CDR2 YENEEA. CDR3 in DNA: TGTGCCAGCAGCTTAGGGGGTACTAGCGGGGACGACACCGGGGAGCTGTTTTTT. This gives the protein CASSLGGTSGDDTGELFF.

The chain employs TRBV27 and TRBJ2-6; no reliable D call. From germline, CDR1 is MNHEY and CDR2 SMNVEV (reference sequence). There are 16 residues in the CDR3. V was pared by 2 bases and J by 2 bases, with 10 bases between. CDR3 in amino acids: CASSLLVTAGANVLTF. The CDR3 DNA follows: TGTGCCAGCAGTTTACTAGTGACGGCTGGGGCCAACGTCCTGACTTTC.

In DNA, the CDR3 is TGTGCCAGCAGCTTAAGTCCACAGGGGGCGCATAATGAGCAGTTCTTC. Its protein product is CASSLSPQGAHNEQFF. The chain combines TRBV11-3 with TRBJ2-1, with 9 positions matching TRBD1. Germline V gene lookup returns CDR1 SGHNT and CDR2 YENEEA. The V gene end was trimmed by 2 bases and the J gene end by 7 bases; junction bases not matched to a gene: 9. There are 16 residues in the CDR3.

The chain's CDR3 is CASSVLQGLWQPQHF. CDR3 in DNA: TGTGCCAGCAGCGTATTACAGGGGTTGTGGCAGCCCCAGCATTTT. The J gene is TRBJ1-5, the V gene TRBV5-8; 7 nucleotides match TRBD1. The V gene end was trimmed by 4 bases and the J gene end by 7 bases; junction bases not matched to a gene: 11. Germline V CDR1 and CDR2: SGHTS, YDEGEE. The CDR3 has 15 residues.

V gene TRBV5-4 combines with J gene TRBJ2-7; 10 bases line up with TRBD1. This CDR3 comprises 19 residues. The germline gives CDR1 SGHNT, CDR2 YYREEE (reference sequence). V shed 0 bases, J shed 0 bases, and the junction held 12 bases outside the gene matches. In nucleotides, the CDR3 is TGTGCCAGCAGCTTGGGAGGGACAGGGGTGGTTGGTTTCTCCTACGAGCAGTACTTC. Translation gives CASSLGGTGVVGFSYEQYF.

This clone has just one count. This chain connects TRBV30 to TRBJ2-7, with TRBD2 as a possible D gene (6 bases). CDR1 GTSNPN and CDR2 SVGIG come from the germline V gene (reference sequence). Trimming removed 5 bases at V and 2 bases at J, with 10 bases between. CDR3 length: 12 residues. Here the CDR3 DNA reads TGTGCCTGGTCGTCGGGGGCCTACGAGCAGTACTTC. It encodes CAWSSGAYEQYF.

V is TRBV7-9 and J is TRBJ2-2, with TRBD1 identical over 7 bases. This CDR3 region has 16 residues. Germline CDR1 reads SEHNR; CDR2 reads FQNEAQ (reference sequence). The V gene end was trimmed by 1 base and the J gene end by 3 bases; junction bases not matched to a gene: 5. The chain's CDR3 is CASSLGQGDYTGELFF. Here the CDR3 DNA reads TGTGCCAGCAGCTTAGGCCAGGGGGATTACACCGGGGAGCTGTTTTTT.

This clone was counted a single time. The V call is TRBV4-1, the J call TRBJ2-1; D might be TRBD2 (6 bases). The CDR3 extends over 15 amino acids. Germline V gene data show CDR1 as MGHRA and CDR2 as YSYEKL. V was clipped by 1 base and J by 4 bases, with 11 bases between them. CDR3 bases: TGCGCCAGCAGCCAAGTTGGGGACTCGTACAATGAGCAGTTCTTC. This gives the protein CASSQVGDSYNEQFF.

The rearrangement links TRBV7-2 to TRBJ1-2; a weak D match, TRBD1 (5 bases). CDR3 size: 16 residues. V lost 6 bases to trimming and J lost 4 bases, with 21 bases between them. Looked up from germline, CDR1 is SGHTA and CDR2 is FQGNSA. For the CDR3, the DNA is TGTGCCAGCAGTATGGCCGGAGGGGTCTTGGGCTATGGCTACACCTTC. Amino acid sequence: CASSMAGGVLGYGYTF.

This chain links TRBV28 with TRBJ2-7, with 10 bases aligning to TRBD2. The CDR3 spans 15 residues. The germline V gene has CDR1 MDHEN and CDR2 SYDVKM. Germline trimming cut 5 bases from V and 6 bases from J; bases unmatched to any gene: 10. This CDR3 reads CASSDMSGRAIEQYF. CDR3 bases: TGTGCCAGCAGTGATATGAGCGGGAGGGCCATCGAGCAGTACTTC.

For this clone: Other DNA sequences from this sample encode an identical CDR3 as well. This chain joins TRBV27 and TRBJ2-7; 14 bases are shared with TRBD2. This CDR3 is built from 15 residues. J gave up 4 bases and V 3 bases, and 2 bases lay outside the gene matches. Germline lookup yields CDR1 MNHEY and CDR2 SMNVEV (reference sequence). The CDR3 sequence is CASSFGTSGSYEQYF. The CDR3 bases are TGTGCCAGCAGTTTCGGGACTAGCGGGAGTTACGAGCAGTACTTC.

The V gene is TRBV5-1, the J gene TRBJ2-1; 9 bases line up with TRBD2. Germline V lookup: CDR1 SGHRS, CDR2 YFSETQ. After removal of 2 bases from V and 7 bases from J, the junction contained 16 bases not matched to a gene. This CDR3 is 18 amino acids long. CDR3 nucleotides: TGCGCCAGCAGCTTAGGGCTAGCGGGATTCTTAGGAGGGAATGAGCAGTTCTTC. Translation: CASSLGLAGFLGGNEQFF.